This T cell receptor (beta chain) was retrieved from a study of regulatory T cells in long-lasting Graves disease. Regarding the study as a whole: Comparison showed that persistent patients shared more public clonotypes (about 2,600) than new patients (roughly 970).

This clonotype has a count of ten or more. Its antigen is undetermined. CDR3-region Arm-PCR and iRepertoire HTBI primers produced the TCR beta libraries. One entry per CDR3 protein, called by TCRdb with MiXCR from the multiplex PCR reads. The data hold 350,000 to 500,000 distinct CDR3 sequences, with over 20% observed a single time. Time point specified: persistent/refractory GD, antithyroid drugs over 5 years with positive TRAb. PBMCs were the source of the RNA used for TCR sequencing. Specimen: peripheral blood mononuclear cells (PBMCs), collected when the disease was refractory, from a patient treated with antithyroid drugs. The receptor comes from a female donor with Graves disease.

CDR3 nucleotide sequence: TGTGCCAGCAGCTTAGAGGATCAGGGCCCCCAGCATTTT. Protein product: CASSLEDQGPQHF. The chain recombines TRBV11-2 with TRBJ1-5; weak D call: TRBD1 (5 bases). V was cut by 0 bases and J by 10 bases, with 10 bases left in between. Germline V gene data show CDR1 as SGHAT and CDR2 as FQNNGV. The CDR3 covers 13 residues.